This T cell receptor beta chain was identified in a study of neoadjuvant anti-PD-1 for oral cavity cancer. Study-wide background: Non-progressing patients received a fourth nivolumab dose near day 43, then surgery on days 50-56. Study conclusions and caveats: TCR analyses covered only a few patients per response group.

For this clone: What it binds is unknown.

Some clones are missing from TCRdb's copy, which holds only in-frame ones; the method was immunoSEQ multiplex PCR. The sample contains roughly 40,000 clones, 77% of which appear only once. Germline trimming cut 6 bases from V and 7 bases from J; bases unmatched to any gene: 6. Per the germline V gene, CDR1 is SNHLY and CDR2 is FYNNEI. CDR3 length equals 15 residues. Documented time point: after neoadjuvant nivolumab, at surgical resection. The clonotype was recovered from a person between 40 and 79 years old with oral cavity squamous cell carcinoma. The sample was PBMCs, taken after nivolumab (anti-PD-1) treatment. The rearrangement uses TRBV2 and TRBJ2-1; TRBD2 matches 13 bases. CDR3 sequence: CASSQLAGGPNEQFF. CDR3 DNA: TGTGCCAGCAGCCAACTAGCGGGAGGGCCAAATGAGCAGTTCTTC.